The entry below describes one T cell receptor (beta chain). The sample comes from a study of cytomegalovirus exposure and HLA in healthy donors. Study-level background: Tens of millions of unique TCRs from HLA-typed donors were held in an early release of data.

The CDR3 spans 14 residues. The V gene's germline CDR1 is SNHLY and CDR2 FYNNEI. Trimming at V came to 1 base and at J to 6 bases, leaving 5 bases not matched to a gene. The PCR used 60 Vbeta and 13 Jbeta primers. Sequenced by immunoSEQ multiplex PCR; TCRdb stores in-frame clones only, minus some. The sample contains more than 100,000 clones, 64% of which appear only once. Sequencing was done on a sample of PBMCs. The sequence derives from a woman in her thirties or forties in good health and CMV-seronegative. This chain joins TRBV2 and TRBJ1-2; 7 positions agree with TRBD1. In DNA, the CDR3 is TGTGCCAGCAGTGAAGTGACAGGGAAAAATGGCTACACCTTC. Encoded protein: CASSEVTGKNGYTF.